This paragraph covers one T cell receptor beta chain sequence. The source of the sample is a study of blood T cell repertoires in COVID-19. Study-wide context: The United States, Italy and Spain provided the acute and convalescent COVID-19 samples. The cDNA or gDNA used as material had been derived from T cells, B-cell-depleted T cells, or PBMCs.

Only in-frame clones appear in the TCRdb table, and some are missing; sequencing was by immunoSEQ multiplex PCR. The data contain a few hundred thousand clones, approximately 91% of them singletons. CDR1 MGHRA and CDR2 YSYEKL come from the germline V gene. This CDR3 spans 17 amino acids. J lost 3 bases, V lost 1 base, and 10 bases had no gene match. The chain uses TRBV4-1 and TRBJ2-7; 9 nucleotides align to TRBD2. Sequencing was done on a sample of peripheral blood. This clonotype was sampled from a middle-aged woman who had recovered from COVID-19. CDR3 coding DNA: TGCGCCAGCAGCCAAGGTATGACTAGCGGAGAATTCTACGAGCAGTACTTC. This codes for CASSQGMTSGEFYEQYF.